This T cell receptor beta chain was identified during a study of graft-versus-host responses after intestinal transplantation. Study information: Anti-thymocyte globulin served as induction for all recipients, who then took tacrolimus and steroids for about 3 years. Study-wide findings and caveats: Declines in HvG clones occurring early post-transplant were associated with peak circulating GvH clone levels. The marrow of recipients harbored GvH clones, and ileum or blood showed some of them first.

Generated by immunoSEQ multiplex PCR, the TCRdb table keeps only in-frame clones and is missing some. Of about 8,600 clones in the sample, roughly 31% were seen once. By its share, this clone is large. The authors plated roughly 200,000 CFSE-labeled responder cells with roughly 200,000 irradiated, violet-dye-labeled stimulator cells. J gave up 4 bases and V 4 bases, and 4 bases lay outside the gene matches. The germline gives CDR1 SGHDT, CDR2 YYEEEE. CDR3 length equals 13 residues. Source: alloreactive CD4+ T cells from a mixed lymphocyte reaction culture, taken before intestinal transplant. Sample subset: CFSE-low proliferating T cells sorted from roughly 6-day pre-transplant mixed lymphocyte reaction (GvH or HvG direction). This receptor was taken from a human patient who received an intestinal transplant. The rearrangement uses TRBV5-6 and TRBJ1-2; 7 nucleotides agree with TRBD1. The CDR3 spells CASSQTGVYGYTF. DNA of the CDR3: TGTGCCAGCAGCCAAACAGGGGTCTATGGCTACACCTTC.